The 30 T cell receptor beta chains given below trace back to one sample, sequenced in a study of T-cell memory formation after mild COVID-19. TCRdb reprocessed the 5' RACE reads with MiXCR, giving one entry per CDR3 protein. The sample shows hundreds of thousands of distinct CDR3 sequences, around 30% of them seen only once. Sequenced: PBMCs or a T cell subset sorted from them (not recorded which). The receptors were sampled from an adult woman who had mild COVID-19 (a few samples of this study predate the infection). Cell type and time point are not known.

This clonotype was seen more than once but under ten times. CDR3 residues: CATSNRLAGGSETQYF. The CDR3 DNA reads as TGTGCCACCAGTAACCGGCTAGCGGGAGGTTCAGAGACCCAGTACTTC. The V and J genes are TRBV24-1 and TRBJ2-5; 11 bases are shared with TRBD2. Germline-derived CDR1 and CDR2 are KGHDR and SFDVKD. Trimming cost V 6 bases and J 4 bases; bases outside gene matches: 9. The CDR3 length is 16 residues.

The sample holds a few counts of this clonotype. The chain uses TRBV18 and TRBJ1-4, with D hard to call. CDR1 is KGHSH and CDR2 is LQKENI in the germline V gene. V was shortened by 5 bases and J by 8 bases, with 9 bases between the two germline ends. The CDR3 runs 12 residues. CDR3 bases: TGTGCCAGCTCATCCGCGGAGGAAAAACTGTTTTTT. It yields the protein CASSSAEEKLFF.

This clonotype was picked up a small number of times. The CDR3 DNA reads as TGTGCCAGCAGTTACTCGAGAACAGGGGTCCGTTGGGGCTACACCTTC. Residues: CASSYSRTGVRWGYTF. The chain is built from TRBV6-5 and TRBJ1-2, with TRBD1 identical over 7 bases. V shed 0 bases and J 8 bases; nucleotides not matched to a gene: 12. The CDR3 is 16 amino acids. Germline CDR1 reads MNHEY; CDR2 reads SVGAGI.

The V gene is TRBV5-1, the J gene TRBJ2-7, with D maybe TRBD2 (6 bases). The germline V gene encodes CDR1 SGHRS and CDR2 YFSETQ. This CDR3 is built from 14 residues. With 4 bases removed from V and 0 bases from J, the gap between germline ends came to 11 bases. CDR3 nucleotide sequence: TGCGCCAGCAGCCCGTTCGGGGGCTCCTACGAGCAGTACTTC. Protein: CASSPFGGSYEQYF.

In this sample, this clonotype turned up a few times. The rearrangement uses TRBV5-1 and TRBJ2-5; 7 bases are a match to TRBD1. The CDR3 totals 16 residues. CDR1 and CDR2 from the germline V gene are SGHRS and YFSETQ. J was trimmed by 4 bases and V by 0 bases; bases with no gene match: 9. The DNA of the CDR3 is TGCGCCAGCAGCTTGGGCGGTACAGGGGTTCCAGAGACCCAGTACTTC. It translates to CASSLGGTGVPETQYF.

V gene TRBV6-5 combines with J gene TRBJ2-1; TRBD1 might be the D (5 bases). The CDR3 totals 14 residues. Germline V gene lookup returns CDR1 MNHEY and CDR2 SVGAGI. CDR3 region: CAPLQETRKYEQFF. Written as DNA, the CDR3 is TGTGCTCCCCTACAGGAAACCCGAAAGTATGAGCAGTTCTTC.

This chain's CDR3 is CASSPRTSGRFEQYF. The CDR3 coding sequence is TGTGCCAGCAGCCCCCGGACTAGCGGGAGATTCGAGCAGTACTTC. The chain combines TRBV7-2 with TRBJ2-7; 13 bases fit TRBD2. The CDR3 is made up of 15 amino acids. The trim removed 5 bases at V and 6 bases at J, leaving 7 bases unmatched. The V gene's germline CDR1 is SGHTA and CDR2 FQGNSA.

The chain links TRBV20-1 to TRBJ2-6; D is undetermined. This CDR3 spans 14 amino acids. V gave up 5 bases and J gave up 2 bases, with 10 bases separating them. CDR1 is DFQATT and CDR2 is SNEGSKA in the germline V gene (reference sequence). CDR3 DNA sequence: TGCAGTGCTTCCAGTGCGGCTGGGGCCAACGTCCTGACTTTC. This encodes CSASSAAGANVLTF.

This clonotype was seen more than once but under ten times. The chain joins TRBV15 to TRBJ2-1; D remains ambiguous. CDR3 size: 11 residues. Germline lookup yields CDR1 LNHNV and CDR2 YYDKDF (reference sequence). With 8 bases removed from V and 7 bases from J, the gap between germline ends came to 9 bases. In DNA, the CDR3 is TGTGCCACCGGCCTGTCGAATGAGCAGTTCTTC. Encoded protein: CATGLSNEQFF.

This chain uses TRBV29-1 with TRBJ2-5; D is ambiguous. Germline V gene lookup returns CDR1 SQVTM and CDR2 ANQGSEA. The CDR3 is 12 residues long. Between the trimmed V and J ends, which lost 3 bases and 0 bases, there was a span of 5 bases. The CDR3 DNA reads TGCAGCGTTGAGGATGACCAAGAGACCCAGTACTTC. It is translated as CSVEDDQETQYF.

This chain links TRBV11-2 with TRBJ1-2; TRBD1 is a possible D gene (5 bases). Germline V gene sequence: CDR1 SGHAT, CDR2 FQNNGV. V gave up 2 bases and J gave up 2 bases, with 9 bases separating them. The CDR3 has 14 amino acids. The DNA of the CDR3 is TGTGCCAGCAGCTTACCCCAGGGAAACTATGGCTACACCTTC. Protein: CASSLPQGNYGYTF.

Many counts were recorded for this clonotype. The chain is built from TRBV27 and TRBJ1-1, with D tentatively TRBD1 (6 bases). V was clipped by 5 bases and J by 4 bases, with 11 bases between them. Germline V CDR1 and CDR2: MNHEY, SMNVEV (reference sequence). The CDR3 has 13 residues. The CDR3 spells CASSLRGGTEAFF. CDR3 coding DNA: TGTGCCAGCAGTCTGAGGGGGGGCACTGAAGCTTTCTTT.

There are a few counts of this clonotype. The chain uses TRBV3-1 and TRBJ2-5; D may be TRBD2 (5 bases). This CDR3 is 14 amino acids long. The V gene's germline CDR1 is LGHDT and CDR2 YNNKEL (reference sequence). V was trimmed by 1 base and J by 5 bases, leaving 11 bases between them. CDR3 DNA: TGTGCCAGCAGCCAAGTGGAGGAATCGGAGACCCAGTACTTC. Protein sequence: CASSQVEESETQYF.

The CDR3 DNA reads as TGCAGTGCTAGAAGTCTAGCGGGGGCCCTCGGTGAGCAGTTCTTC. This sequence encodes CSARSLAGALGEQFF. This chain joins TRBV20-1 and TRBJ2-1, with TRBD2 identical over 10 bases. The CDR3 covers 15 residues. V trimming: 2 bases; J trimming: 9 bases; junction bases outside the gene matches: 10. CDR1 DFQATT and CDR2 SNEGSKA come from the germline V gene (reference sequence).

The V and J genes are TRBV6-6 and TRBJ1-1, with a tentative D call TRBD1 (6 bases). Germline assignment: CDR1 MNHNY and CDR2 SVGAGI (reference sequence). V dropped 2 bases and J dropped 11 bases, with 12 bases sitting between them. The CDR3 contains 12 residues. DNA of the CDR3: TGTGCCAGCAGTTACGAGACAGGAAGGGCTTTCTTT. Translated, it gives CASSYETGRAFF.

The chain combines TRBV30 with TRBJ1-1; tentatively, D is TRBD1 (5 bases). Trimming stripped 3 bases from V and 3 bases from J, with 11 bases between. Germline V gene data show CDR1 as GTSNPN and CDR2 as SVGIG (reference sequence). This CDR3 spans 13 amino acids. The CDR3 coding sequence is TGTGCCTGGAGCCCGGAGGGGTACACTGAAGCTTTCTTT. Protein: CAWSPEGYTEAFF. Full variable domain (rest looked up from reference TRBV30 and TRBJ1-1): SQTIHQWPATLVQPVGSPLSLECTVEGTSNPNLYWYRQAAGRGLQLLFYSVGIGQISSEVPQNLSASRPQDRQFILSSKKLLLSDSGFYLCAWSPEGYTEAFFGQGTRLTVV.

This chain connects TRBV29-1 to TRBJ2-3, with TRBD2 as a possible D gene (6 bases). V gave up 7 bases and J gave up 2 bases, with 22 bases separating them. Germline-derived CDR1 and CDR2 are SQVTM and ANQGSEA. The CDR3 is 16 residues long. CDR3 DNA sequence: TGCAGCGCTGGACTACCGACCCAACGCCACACAGATACGCAGTATTTT. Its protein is CSAGLPTQRHTDTQYF.

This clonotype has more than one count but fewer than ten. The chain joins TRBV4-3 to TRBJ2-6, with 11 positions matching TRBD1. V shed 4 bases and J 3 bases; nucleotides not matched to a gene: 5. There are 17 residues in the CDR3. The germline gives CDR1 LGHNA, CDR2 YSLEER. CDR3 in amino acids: CASSPRTGGDGANVLTF. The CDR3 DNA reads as TGCGCCAGCAGCCCGAGGACAGGGGGCGATGGGGCCAACGTCCTGACTTTC.

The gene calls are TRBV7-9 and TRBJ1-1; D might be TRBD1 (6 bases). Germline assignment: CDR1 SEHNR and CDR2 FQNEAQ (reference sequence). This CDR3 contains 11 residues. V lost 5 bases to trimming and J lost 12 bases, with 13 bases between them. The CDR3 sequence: CASSVTGFPFF. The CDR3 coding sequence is TGTGCCAGCAGCGTTACAGGGTTCCCTTTCTTT.

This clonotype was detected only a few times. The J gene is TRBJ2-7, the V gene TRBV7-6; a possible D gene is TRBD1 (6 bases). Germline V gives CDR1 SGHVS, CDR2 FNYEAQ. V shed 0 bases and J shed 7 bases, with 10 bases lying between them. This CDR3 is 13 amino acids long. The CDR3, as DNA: TGTGCCAGCAGCTTAGCTTGGGGGCGGGAGCAGTACTTC. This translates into CASSLAWGREQYF.

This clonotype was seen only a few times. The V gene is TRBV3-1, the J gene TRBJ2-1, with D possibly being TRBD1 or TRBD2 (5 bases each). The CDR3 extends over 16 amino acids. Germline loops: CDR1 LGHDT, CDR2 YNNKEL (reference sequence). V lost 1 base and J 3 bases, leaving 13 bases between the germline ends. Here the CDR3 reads CASSQGQRTYYNEQFF. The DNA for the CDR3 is TGTGCCAGCAGCCAAGGACAGCGGACTTACTACAATGAGCAGTTCTTC.

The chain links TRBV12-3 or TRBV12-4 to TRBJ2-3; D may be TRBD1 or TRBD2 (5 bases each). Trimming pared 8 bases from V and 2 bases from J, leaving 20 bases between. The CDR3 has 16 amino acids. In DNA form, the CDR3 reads TGTGCCAGCCCTCCGGTAGCGACAGCCAACACAGATACGCAGTATTTT. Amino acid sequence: CASPPVATANTDTQYF.

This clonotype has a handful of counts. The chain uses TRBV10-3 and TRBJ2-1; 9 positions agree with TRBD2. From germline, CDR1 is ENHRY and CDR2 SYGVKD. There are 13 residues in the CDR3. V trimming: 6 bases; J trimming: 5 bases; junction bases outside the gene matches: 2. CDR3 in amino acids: CAISRTSDNEQFF. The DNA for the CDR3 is TGTGCCATCAGCCGGACTAGCGACAATGAGCAGTTCTTC.

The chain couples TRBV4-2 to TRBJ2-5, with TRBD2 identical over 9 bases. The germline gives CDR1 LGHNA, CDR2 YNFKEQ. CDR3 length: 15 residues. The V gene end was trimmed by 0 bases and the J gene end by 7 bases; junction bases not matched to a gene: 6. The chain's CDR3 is CASSQERGGGATQYF. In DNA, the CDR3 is TGTGCCAGCAGCCAAGAGCGGGGGGGCGGAGCGACCCAGTACTTC.

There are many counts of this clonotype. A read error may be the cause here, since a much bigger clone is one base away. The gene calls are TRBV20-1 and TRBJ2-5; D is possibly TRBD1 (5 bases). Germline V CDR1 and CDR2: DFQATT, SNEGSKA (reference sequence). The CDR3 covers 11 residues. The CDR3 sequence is CRAPAGRTQYF. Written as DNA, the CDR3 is TGCAGGGCCCCAGCAGGGCGGACCCAGTACTTC.

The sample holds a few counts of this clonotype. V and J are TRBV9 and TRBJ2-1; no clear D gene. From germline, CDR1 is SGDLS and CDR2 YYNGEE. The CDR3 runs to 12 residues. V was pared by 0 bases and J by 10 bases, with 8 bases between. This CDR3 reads CASSVGNGEQFF. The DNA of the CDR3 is TGTGCCAGCAGCGTAGGGAATGGAGAGCAGTTCTTC.

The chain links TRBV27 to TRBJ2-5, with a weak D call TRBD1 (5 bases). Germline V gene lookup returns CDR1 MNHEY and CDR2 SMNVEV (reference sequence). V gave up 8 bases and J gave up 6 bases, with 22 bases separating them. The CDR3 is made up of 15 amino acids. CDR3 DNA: TGTGCCAGCGGCTCAAGTCAGGGTAGCCCCAAGACCCAGTACTTC. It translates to CASGSSQGSPKTQYF.

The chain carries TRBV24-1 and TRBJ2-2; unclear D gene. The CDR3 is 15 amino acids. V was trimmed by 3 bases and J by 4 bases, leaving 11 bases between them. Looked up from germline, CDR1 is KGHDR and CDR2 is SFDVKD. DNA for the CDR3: TGTGCCACCAGTGATGCCCGACTGACCACCGGGGAGCTGTTTTTT. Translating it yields CATSDARLTTGELFF.

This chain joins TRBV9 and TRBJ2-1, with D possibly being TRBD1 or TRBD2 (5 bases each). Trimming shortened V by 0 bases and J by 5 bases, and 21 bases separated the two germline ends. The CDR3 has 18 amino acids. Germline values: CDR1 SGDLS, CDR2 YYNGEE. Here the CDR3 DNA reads TGTGCCAGCAGCGTAGCTACTGGGTGGGGGTTAACTCACAATGAGCAGTTCTTC. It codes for CASSVATGWGLTHNEQFF.

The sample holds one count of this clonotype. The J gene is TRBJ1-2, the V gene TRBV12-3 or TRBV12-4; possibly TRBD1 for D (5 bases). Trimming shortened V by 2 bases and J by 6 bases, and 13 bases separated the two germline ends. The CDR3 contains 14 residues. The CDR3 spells CASSLFGGRNGYTF. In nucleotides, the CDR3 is TGTGCCAGCAGTTTATTTGGGGGGAGGAATGGCTACACCTTC.